The 14 T cell receptor beta chains below come from one sample, sequenced in a study of CD8+ T cells in alopecia areata (dated by TCRdb to 2016 to 2018). Pooled mouse cutaneous lymph node cells were stained for CD4, CD8alpha, NKG2D, NKG2ACE and other markers, then sorted on a BD Influx. Library preparation was by the immunoSEQ multiplex PCR assay. RNA was extracted from all samples and reverse transcribed into cDNA as template for TCR sequencing. This immuneACCESS table, as held by TCRdb, lists in-frame sequences with V and J called but not all clones. Of the missing ones, under half trace to an unresolved V gene in checked studies; the others have no known cause. In this sample the table shows over 250,000 clones, and no singletons are among them. The ten largest clones take up roughly 1.2% of the sample. The sequencing input was CD4+ T cells sorted from a lymph node. These receptor sequences come from a C3H/HeJ mouse with alopecia areata. This mouse strain bears the MHC haplotype H2-k.

In this sample, this clone turned up a few times. Because the CDR3's place on the DNA is in doubt, the DNA is left out and the CDR3 is given as listed by TCRdb. Gene names follow the mouse nomenclature. The rearrangement uses TRBV19 and TRBJ2-5; TRBD2, as called in the table, went unchecked against the DNA. The CDR3 has 8 amino acids, counting both end residues. Germline V gene sequence: CDR1 FNHDT, CDR2 SITEND (reference sequence). The chain's CDR3 is CALDTQYF.

This clone occurred many times. Genes and germline are mouse. The read terminates 4 residues before the CDR3 end, so the remaining end is supplied by the germline J gene. This rearrangement joins TRBV17 to TRBJ2-2, with TRBD1 matching over 9 bases. The trim removed 4 bases at V and 6 bases at J, leaving 3 bases unmatched. The CDR3 covers 14 residues. Germline assignment: CDR1 MNHDT and CDR2 YYDKIL. This chain's CDR3 is CASSKGQGPGQLYF. The part of the CDR3 DNA that was read is TGTGCTAGCAGTAAAGGACAGGGGCCCGGG.

This clone was counted many times. Mouse gene names and germline throughout. Coverage ceases 4 residues before the CDR3 finishes, and the germline J gene fills in the end. The chain is built from TRBV13-1 and TRBJ1-1; the D gene is possibly TRBD1 (5 bases). The CDR3 runs 12 residues. From germline, CDR1 is NSHNY and CDR2 SYGAGN. This chain's CDR3 is CASSDGTTEVFF. CDR3 DNA, as far as it was read: TGTGCCAGCAGTGATGGGACAACA.

This clone was seen a few times. Gene names denote mouse genes. The CDR3 is cut off 4 residues early in the read; its end comes from the germline J gene. Other nucleotide sequences in the sample specify the same CDR3. V gene TRBV19 combines with J gene TRBJ2-1; 10 nucleotides match TRBD2. Germline values: CDR1 FNHDT, CDR2 SITEND (reference sequence). J was trimmed by 3 bases and V by 0 bases; bases with no gene match: 0. The length of the CDR3 is 15 residues. CDR3 DNA, as far as it was read: TGTGCCAGCAGTATAGGGACTGGGGGCTATGCT. Its protein is CASSIGTGGYA. The full CDR3 is CASSIGTGGYAEQFF. The whole variable domain, filled in from reference TRBV19 and TRBJ2-1, reads GGIITQTPKFLIGQEGQKLTLKCQQNFNHDTMYWYRQDSGKGLRLIYYSITENDLQKGDLSEGYDASREKKSSFSLTVTSAQKNEMAVFLCASSIGTGGYAEQFFGPGTRLTVL.

Of note for this clone: The genes and germline here are from mouse. The CDR3 end falls 4 residues outside the read, so it is completed with the germline J gene. This rearrangement joins TRBV19 to TRBJ2-1; 8 bases map to TRBD2. Trimming removed 5 bases from V and 5 bases from J; junction bases left unmatched: 3. Germline CDR1 reads FNHDT; CDR2 reads SITEND (reference sequence). The CDR3 runs 13 residues. CDR3 protein: CASSWGENAEQFF. The sequenced part of the CDR3 DNA is TGTGCCAGCAGCTGGGGGGAGAATGCT.

This clone showed up just a few times. Gene names are mouse gene names. The sequenced fragment ends 4 residues before the CDR3 boundary, so the rest is inferred from the germline J gene. The J gene is TRBJ2-3, the V gene TRBV19, with a weak D call TRBD1 (5 bases). Germline V gives CDR1 FNHDT, CDR2 SITEND (reference sequence). The CDR3 covers 12 residues. This chain's CDR3 is CASSDRIETLYF. Partial CDR3 DNA: TGTGCCAGCAGTGACAGAATAGAA.

A few counts support this clone. The listed genes are named as in mouse. Read coverage stops 4 residues before the CDR3 terminus; the germline J gene supplies the remainder. The chain couples TRBV13-1 to TRBJ2-7; 10 bases line up with TRBD1. The V gene's germline CDR1 is NSHNY and CDR2 SYGAGN. This CDR3 is built from 15 residues. The sequenced part of the CDR3 DNA is TGTGCCAGCAGTGGGGCGCGGGACAGGGGTTAT. Its translation: CASSGARDRGY. The whole CDR3 protein is CASSGARDRGYEQYF.

Notes on this clone: Mouse names are used for the genes. The read halts 4 residues ahead of the CDR3 end, with the missing end drawn from the germline J gene. The same CDR3 is also encoded by other DNA sequences in this sample. This sequence joins TRBV17 and TRBJ2-1; perhaps TRBD2 as D (6 bases). Germline-derived CDR1 and CDR2 are MNHDT and YYDKIL. V gave up 0 bases and J gave up 3 bases, with 12 bases separating them. The CDR3 totals 16 residues. CDR3 region: CASSRDPGGGYAEQFF. CDR3 DNA, as far as it was read: TGTGCTAGCAGTAGAGACCCGGGGGGAGGCTATGCT.

Details on this clone: These gene names are mouse names. Sequencing ends 3 residues short of the CDR3 end; the germline J gene provides the rest. The chain is built from TRBV13-2 and TRBJ1-6; 11 bases align to TRBD1. TRBJ1-6 qualifies as an ORF whose function is uncertain. This CDR3 has 17 amino acids. Germline V gene data show CDR1 as NNHNN and CDR2 as SYGAGS (reference sequence). V gave up 0 bases and J gave up 7 bases; unmatched junction bases: 6. The CDR3 is CASGDARDRGENSPLYF. The CDR3 bases that were read are TGTGCCAGCGGTGATGCGCGGGACAGGGGGGAGAATTCGCCC.

Comments on this clone: All gene names here are mouse names. The CDR3 extends 4 residues past the end of the read, so its final part is completed from the germline J gene. The chain recombines TRBV1 with TRBJ1-2; D gene unclear. Germline V gene sequence: CDR1 NSQYPW, CDR2 LRSPGD (reference sequence). The V and J ends lost 3 bases and 0 bases respectively, with 11 bases between them. The CDR3 spans 15 residues. The CDR3 sequence is CTCSAEPASNSDYTF. CDR3 bases read: TGCACCTGCAGTGCCGAGCCAGCCTCAAACTCC.

This clone was seen at least ten times. The germline and genes are mouse ones. The read gets to within 4 residues of the CDR3 end, and the germline J gene fills in the rest. The J gene is TRBJ2-2, the V gene TRBV19; 11 nucleotides agree with TRBD1. V lost 2 bases to trimming and J lost 6 bases; unmatched junction nucleotides: 3. Germline-derived CDR1 and CDR2 are FNHDT and SITEND (reference sequence). This CDR3 is 15 amino acids long. The covered CDR3 bases are TGTGCCAGCAGTATCGGACAGGGGGCCCCCGGG. Translation gives CASSIGQGAPG. The whole CDR3 reads CASSIGQGAPGQLYF.

About this clone itself: Genes here carry mouse names. The CDR3 bases that were read are TGTGCCAGCAGCCATCCCGGGACAACAAACTCC. It encodes CASSHPGTTNS. The entire CDR3 protein reads CASSHPGTTNSDYTF. The V call is TRBV5, the J call TRBJ1-2; possible D gene TRBD1, 6 bases. The read ends 4 residues before the CDR3 terminus; that terminus is restored from the germline J gene. The CDR3 consists of 15 residues. Germline-derived CDR1 and CDR2 are LGHNA and YNLKQL (reference sequence). V was pared by 3 bases and J by 0 bases, with 11 bases between.

Comments on this clone: Gene labels here are mouse ones. The read ends 4 residues before the CDR3 terminus; that terminus is restored from the germline J gene. The J gene is TRBJ2-1, the V gene TRBV17; D gene unclear. In germline, CDR1 is MNHDT, CDR2 YYDKIL. This CDR3 is 14 amino acids long. Trimming removed 5 bases at V and 3 bases at J, with 11 bases between. CDR3 bases read: TGTGCTAGCAGTGCGACTCTATTCTATGCT. Protein sequence: CASSATLFYA. The CDR3 in full is CASSATLFYAEQFF.

Points on this clone: Gene names are mouse gene names. Sequencing ends 4 residues short of the CDR3 end; the germline J gene provides the rest. The V and J genes are TRBV13-2 and TRBJ2-3; no reliable D call. Germline V lookup: CDR1 NNHNN, CDR2 SYGAGS (reference sequence). V dropped 0 bases and J dropped 0 bases, with 8 bases sitting between them. The CDR3 runs 15 residues. The CDR3 loop is CASGDAPGSAETLYF. The DNA read from the CDR3 is TGTGCCAGCGGTGATGCTCCAGGTAGTGCAGAA.